This T cell receptor (beta chain) originates from a study of PD-1 blockade in classical Hodgkin lymphoma (dated by TCRdb to 2020 to 2021). Regarding the study in general: Nivolumab dosing was 3 mg/kg intravenously every 2 weeks, continuing until either disease progression or unacceptable toxicity. A peripheral blood immune signature of response to PD-1 blockade in classical Hodgkin lymphoma was defined using TCR beta sequencing and CyTOF. The paper's findings and limits, for the study overall: Lower diversity was observed in patients in whom nivolumab was started less than 1 year after ASCT, and these patients were excluded from later analyses so that confounding by immune reconstitution would be avoided. Only a single clinical trial cohort was studied, and what caused the repertoire differences, possibly disease activity or prior therapy, remained undefined. By C4D1, a significant rise was seen in CD4+ TCR diversity but not in CD8+ TCR diversity (p=0.0027 vs p=0.16), and the rise was most apparent among complete responders (p=0.02). Trial patients with a complete response had baseline diversity similar to that of newly diagnosed patients, while partial responders and progressors had significantly lower diversity. Baseline TCR diversity was reported to be lower in newly diagnosed patients than in healthy donors and to be lower still in relapsed/refractory patients.

The junction shows trimming of 3 bases on V and 0 bases on J, and the gene matches do not reach 1 base of it. CDR1 and CDR2 (SEHNR, FQNEAQ) derive from the germline V gene (reference sequence). The CDR3 contains 15 residues, cysteine and phenylalanine counted. The retained sequence is limited to the CDR3, 45 bases, with the frame set at the first base. The Qiagen DNeasy kit was used to extract genomic DNA from unsorted PBMCs and from the negatively selected CD4+ and CD8+ fractions. Amplification of TCR beta CDR3 regions was done by immunoSEQ multiplex PCR with primers that anneal to V and J segments. A synthetic immune receptor repertoire was used to minimize amplification bias, and remaining bias was computationally removed after sequencing. The original methods were these. Repertoire diversity was quantified as the Shannon entropy index using custom Python scripts. Unsorted, CD4+ and CD8+ repertoires were analyzed separately, except in combined analyses where CD4+ and CD8+ sequences were merged in silico. A clone was considered expanded if an increase in frequency of at least 2-fold after treatment relative to C1D1 was found, and a pseudocount of 0.5 was applied to clones undetected at baseline. Singleton clones were defined as clones with 0 or 1 copy at C1D1, and non-singleton clones were defined as clones with 2 or more copies. Clones expanded in unsorted samples were assigned a CD4+, CD8+ or unknown annotation through matching of protein sequences in sorted samples from the same patient. Wilcoxon tests were applied to paired samples to test diversity changes from C1D1 to C4D1. This immuneACCESS table, as held by TCRdb, lists in-frame sequences with V and J called but not all clones. Of the missing ones, under half trace to an unresolved V gene in checked studies; the others have no known cause. Clone size and V and J calls were adopted from that table, with D and trimming inferred from the DNA. The sample table shows around 29,000 clones, and roughly 80% are seen once. The top ten clones comprise 0.62% of the sample.

On this clone itself: Its antigen remains undetermined. The record has no base qualities; no much larger clone is one base away.

Read against the paper, the sample's time point label means: cycle 4 day 1 (C4D1), after 5 to 7 weeks of nivolumab. Every trial patient had relapsed after autologous stem cell transplantation, and cohorts A, B and C differed in prior brentuximab vedotin exposure. A Miltenyi CD4+ T cell isolation kit was used for magnetic negative selection to purify CD4+ T cells from thawed PBMCs. The trial cohort was composed of around 60 patients with relapsed/refractory classical Hodgkin lymphoma, for whom complete response, partial response or progressive disease was recorded as best overall response. Trial patients were treated with single-agent nivolumab in the multi-cohort phase II CheckMate 205 trial. Best overall response was determined by an independent review committee according to the 2007 International Working Group response criteria. Trial PBMCs were collected immediately before nivolumab initiation (C1D1) and during therapy at cycle 2 day 1 and cycle 4 day 1. Peripheral blood was collected in 8 mL Vacutainer Cell Preparation Tubes, from which PBMCs were isolated by centrifugation and then cryopreserved. Purified CD4+ and CD8+ fractions were prepared only for cases where an additional PBMC sample was available. Magnetically labelled cells were removed on LS columns in a quadroMACS separator, and the flow-through was retained as the purified fraction.

The source material was CD4+ T cells from blood, sampled before the fourth cycle of nivolumab. Recombination connected TRBV7-9 to TRBJ2-1, with 8 middle bases fitting TRBD2. This sequence was found in a human donor with classical Hodgkin lymphoma. CDR3 loop: CASSFGGVSYNEQFF. The DNA is TGTGCCAGCAGCTTCGGGGGGGTCTCCTACAATGAGCAGTTCTTC.